This T cell receptor beta chain came from a study of vaccination and CD4 T cells after COVID-19. Looking at the study overall: The stimulus for the cells was overlapping spike peptides derived from SARS-CoV-2, HCoV-NL63, HCoV-OC43 and HCoV-229E.

Treatment noted: roughly 11-day PBMC culture with coronavirus spike peptide pools or control peptides (ViraFEST assay). This clonotype is medium-sized within its sample. Its target is not known. The Oncomine TCR Beta short-read assay was applied to DNA of cultured CD4+ T cells. TCRdb independently ran MiXCR on the PCR reads; one entry per CDR3 protein. The sample has about 19,000 distinct CDR3 sequences; approximately 40% are singletons. With V trimmed by 4 bases and J by 3 bases, 7 bases remained unmatched. Per the germline V gene, CDR1 is SEHNR and CDR2 is FQNEAQ (reference sequence). This CDR3 comprises 16 residues.

This clonotype was obtained from a human donor with COVID-19. The rearrangement uses TRBV7-9 and TRBJ1-5, with 9 bases lining up with TRBD1. Sequenced input: cultured CD4+ T cells from blood. In DNA form, the CDR3 reads TGTGCCAGCAGCTCGATGGACAGGGGTAACAATCAGCCCCAGCATTTT. This codes for CASSSMDRGNNQPQHF.